Listed here are 25 T cell receptor beta chains from one sample, sequenced in a study of radiation and T cells in renal cell carcinoma (dated by TCRdb to the early 2020s). Receptor amplification or capture employed the immunoSEQ multiplex PCR assay. The table comes from immuneACCESS by way of TCRdb, which keeps in-frame sequences with V and J called. Part of the clones is missing from these tables; in studies checked, under half for an unresolved V gene and the rest for unknown reasons. The sample includes tens of thousands of clones, with about 80% observed a single time. Roughly 40% of the sample is held by the ten biggest clonotypes. The sample's time point label, in plain terms: baseline pretreatment blood. The treatment or condition label here, explained by the study, means: 15 Gy SBRT to primary tumor, nephrectomy 4 weeks later. Sequences were derived from blood, sampled from a patient whose treatment included radiotherapy and nephrectomy. These receptor sequences come from a man aged 55 to 70 with renal cell carcinoma.

The rearrangement links TRBV30 to TRBJ2-7; D ambiguous. V lost 5 bases and J lost 7, with 15 bases in between. Germline V lookup: CDR1 GTSNPN, CDR2 SVGIG (reference sequence). There are 12 residues in the CDR3. CDR3 sequence reads: CAWSPRAAEQYF. The CDR3 DNA is TGTGCCTGGTCGCCTCGTGCGGCGGAGCAGTACTTC.

A single count supports this clone. The CDR3 spells CASSPSSVTYEQYF. The DNA of the CDR3 is TGCGCCAGCAGCCCTTCGAGTGTGACCTACGAGCAGTACTTC. The chain links TRBV5-1 to TRBJ2-7; D is ambiguous. V lost 4 bases to trimming and J lost 2 bases, with 13 bases between them. Germline V lookup: CDR1 SGHRS, CDR2 YFSETQ. There are 14 residues in the CDR3. Supplemented by reference TRBV5-1 and TRBJ2-7, the full variable domain reads KAGVTQTPRYLIKTRGQQVTLSCSPISGHRSVSWYQQTPGQGLQFLFEYFSETQRNKGNFPGRFSGRQFSNSRSEMNVSTLELGDSALYLCASSPSSVTYEQYFGPGTRLTVT.

The chain combines TRBV2 with TRBJ2-5, with D uncertain. The germline V and J ends were trimmed by 9 bases and 1 base, with 15 bases remaining between them. Germline-derived CDR1 and CDR2 are SNHLY and FYNNEI. CDR3 length: 14 amino acids. The DNA of the CDR3 is TGTGCCAGTGGAATGACTTGGGGCCAAGAGACCCAGTACTTC. Its protein is CASGMTWGQETQYF. Based on the CDR3 plus reference TRBV2 and TRBJ2-5, the full variable domain is EPEVTQTPSHQVTQMGQEVILRCVPISNHLYFYWYRQILGQKVEFLVSFYNNEISEKSEIFDDQFSVERPDGSNFTLKIRSTKLEDSAMYFCASGMTWGQETQYFGPGTRLLVL.

The CDR3 protein is CASSLISGSEAFF. The CDR3 DNA reads TGTGCCAGCAGCTTGATCAGTGGGTCTGAAGCTTTCTTT. J is TRBJ1-1 and V is TRBV7-9; no clear D gene. This CDR3 is built from 13 residues. Between the trimmed V and J ends, which lost 3 bases and 6 bases, there was a span of 11 bases. CDR1 is SEHNR and CDR2 is FQNEAQ in the germline V gene (reference sequence).

This sequence joins TRBV30 and TRBJ1-2, with D uncertain. The germline V and J ends were trimmed by 2 bases and 8 bases, with 15 bases remaining between them. The CDR3 has 13 amino acids. Germline V gene data show CDR1 as GTSNPN and CDR2 as SVGIG (reference sequence). The CDR3 DNA reads TGTGCCTGGAGTACCGGTAGGCCTCCAGGCTACACCTTC. Translating gives CAWSTGRPPGYTF. The full variable domain, in which reference TRBV30 and TRBJ1-2 provide the parts outside the CDR3, is SQTIHQWPATLVQPVGSPLSLECTVEGTSNPNLYWYRQAAGRGLQLLFYSVGIGQISSEVPQNLSASRPQDRQFILSSKKLLLSDSGFYLCAWSTGRPPGYTFGSGTRLTVV.

The rearrangement uses TRBV5-1 and TRBJ1-5; 8 bases map to TRBD1. Losses at the gene ends were 4 bases for V and 1 base for J; bases not matched to a gene: 4. This CDR3 spans 15 amino acids. Germline CDR1 reads SGHRS; CDR2 reads YFSETQ. The CDR3 nucleotides read TGCGCCAGCAGCCTGAGGACAGGGAGCAATCAGCCCCAGCATTTT. This translates into CASSLRTGSNQPQHF.

The gene calls are TRBV4-1 and TRBJ2-7; 7 bases are shared with TRBD2. Germline trimming cut 3 bases from V and 4 bases from J; bases unmatched to any gene: 9. Germline V gives CDR1 MGHRA, CDR2 YSYEKL. The CDR3 contains 15 residues. The CDR3 protein is CASSHPTAGHYEQYF. In nucleotides, the CDR3 is TGCGCCAGCAGCCACCCAACAGCGGGGCATTACGAGCAGTACTTC.

This clone has more than one count but fewer than ten. The chain joins TRBV2 to TRBJ1-1; D gene unclear. Deletions cut 7 bases from V and 9 bases from J, with 9 bases between. In germline, CDR1 is SNHLY, CDR2 FYNNEI. CDR3 length: 10 residues. CDR3 residues: CASTREKAFF. For the CDR3, the DNA is TGTGCCAGCACACGAGAAAAAGCTTTCTTT.

The J gene is TRBJ1-1, the V gene TRBV30, with 7 bases identical to TRBD1. CDR1 and CDR2 from the germline V gene are GTSNPN and SVGIG (reference sequence). This CDR3 is built from 14 residues. Losses at the gene ends were 3 bases for V and 6 bases for J; bases not matched to a gene: 10. CDR3 residues: CAWSRQGISAEAFF. In DNA, the CDR3 is TGTGCCTGGAGCCGACAGGGTATCTCGGCTGAAGCTTTCTTT.

V and J are TRBV9 and TRBJ2-1; D unresolved. Germline CDR1 is SGDLS and CDR2 is YYNGEE. This CDR3 is 12 amino acids long. Trimming pared 3 bases from V and 5 bases from J, leaving 6 bases between. CDR3 sequence: CASSGTHNEQFF. The CDR3 DNA is TGTGCCAGCAGCGGAACCCACAATGAGCAGTTCTTC.

The rearrangement joins TRBV27 to TRBJ1-2; 8 bases align to TRBD1. Germline V gives CDR1 MNHEY, CDR2 SMNVEV (reference sequence). The CDR3 length is 14 residues. V shed 5 bases and J 8 bases; nucleotides not matched to a gene: 10. CDR3 sequence reads: CASSLGQAVGGYTF. Written as DNA, the CDR3 is TGTGCCAGCAGTCTGGGACAGGCGGTTGGGGGCTACACCTTC.

The chain joins TRBV30 to TRBJ1-2, with no clear D. With 3 bases removed from V and 5 bases from J, the gap between germline ends came to 7 bases. The CDR3 totals 11 residues. From germline, CDR1 is GTSNPN and CDR2 SVGIG (reference sequence). Written as DNA, the CDR3 is TGTGCCTGGAGCGGACTGTATGGCTACACCTTC. Its protein product is CAWSGLYGYTF.

The chain is built from TRBV5-1 and TRBJ2-1; TRBD2 agrees at 9 bases. This CDR3 is 14 amino acids long. Germline V lookup: CDR1 SGHRS, CDR2 YFSETQ. Losses at the gene ends were 4 bases for V and 6 bases for J; bases not matched to a gene: 5. The CDR3 reads CASSLSGSGNEQFF. The CDR3 nucleotides are TGCGCCAGCAGCCTTAGCGGGAGTGGCAATGAGCAGTTCTTC.

V gene TRBV5-6 combines with J gene TRBJ1-2; unclear D gene. V lost 0 bases, J lost 0 bases, and 3 bases lay in between. Looked up from germline, CDR1 is SGHDT and CDR2 is YYEEEE. The CDR3 length is 13 residues. The CDR3 DNA sequence: TGTGCCAGCAGCTTGGGAGCTAACTATGGCTACACCTTC. This codes for CASSLGANYGYTF.

The chain uses TRBV5-1 and TRBJ1-1; D is possibly TRBD1 (6 bases). V was shortened by 7 bases and J by 2 bases, with 12 bases between the two germline ends. CDR3 size: 13 residues. Germline CDR1 is SGHRS and CDR2 is YFSETQ. The CDR3 DNA follows: TGCGCCAGCGCCCGGGACATCAACACTGAAGCTTTCTTT. Protein product: CASARDINTEAFF.

The rearrangement uses TRBV7-8 and TRBJ1-1; 7 nucleotides line up with TRBD1. The CDR3 contains 16 residues. Germline V gene lookup returns CDR1 SGHVS and CDR2 FQNEAQ. The V and J ends lost 6 bases and 5 bases, in that order; junction bases with no gene match: 15. Written as DNA, the CDR3 is TGTGCCAGCAGTTCGATCCTTTTGACAGGGCGGACTGAAGCTTTCTTT. Its protein product is CASSSILLTGRTEAFF.

V is TRBV11-2 and J is TRBJ2-7, with D perhaps TRBD2 (6 bases). Germline V gene lookup returns CDR1 SGHAT and CDR2 FQNNGV. This CDR3 contains 14 residues. V gave up 5 bases and J gave up 5 bases, with 16 bases separating them. CDR3 loop: CASSPLGGFHEQYF. CDR3 DNA: TGTGCCAGCAGCCCCTTGGGGGGTTTCCACGAGCAGTACTTC.

V is TRBV30 and J is TRBJ1-5; TRBD1 agrees at 9 bases. Losses at the gene ends were 7 bases for V and 1 base for J; bases not matched to a gene: 5. Germline V gene sequence: CDR1 GTSNPN, CDR2 SVGIG (reference sequence). This CDR3 is 14 amino acids long. CDR3 protein: CAYQTGGSNQPQHF. CDR3 nucleotide sequence: TGTGCCTACCAGACAGGGGGAAGCAATCAGCCCCAGCATTTT.

A few counts support this clone. The chain links TRBV2 to TRBJ1-1; D remains unclear. V was clipped by 6 bases and J by 0 bases, with 2 bases between them. Per germline, CDR1 SNHLY and CDR2 FYNNEI. The CDR3 has 11 amino acids. The CDR3 sequence is CASSMNTEAFF. The CDR3 DNA follows: TGTGCCAGCAGCATGAACACTGAAGCTTTCTTT.

The chain has TRBV7-2 and TRBJ2-5; 8 positions agree with TRBD1. The CDR3 spans 14 residues. Germline loops: CDR1 SGHTA, CDR2 FQGNSA. V was pared by 2 bases and J by 4 bases, with 3 bases of the junction left unmatched. The chain's CDR3 is CASSLTGGGETQYF. Written as DNA, the CDR3 is TGTGCCAGCAGCTTAACAGGGGGAGGAGAGACCCAGTACTTC. Full variable domain (rest looked up from reference TRBV7-2 and TRBJ2-5): GAGVSQSPSNKVTEKGKDVELRCDPISGHTALYWYRQSLGQGLEFLIYFQGNSAPDKSGLPSDRFSAERTGGSVSTLTIQRTQQEDSAVYLCASSLTGGGETQYFGPGTRLLVL.

This chain links TRBV7-9 with TRBJ2-7, with 13 positions matching TRBD2. J was trimmed by 3 bases and V by 5 bases; bases with no gene match: 4. Germline values: CDR1 SEHNR, CDR2 FQNEAQ (reference sequence). This CDR3 contains 15 residues. The CDR3 DNA follows: TGTGCCAGCAGCGCAAGACTAGCGGGAGGCTACGAGCAGTACTTC. Protein sequence: CASSARLAGGYEQYF.

This clone was picked up a small number of times. The J gene is TRBJ2-5, the V gene TRBV2, with D perhaps TRBD2 (5 bases). Per the germline V gene, CDR1 is SNHLY and CDR2 is FYNNEI. CDR3 length equals 12 residues. V lost 4 bases and J lost 9, with 12 bases in between. The CDR3 DNA sequence: TGTGCCAGCAGTGGATTGGAACTAGCCCAGTACTTC. This encodes CASSGLELAQYF.

CDR3 amino acids: CASSLSNRGTETQYF. The CDR3 nucleotides read TGTGCCAGCAGCCTCAGTAACAGGGGGACGGAGACCCAGTACTTC. This chain uses TRBV13 with TRBJ2-5; TRBD1 matches at 8 bases. CDR3 length: 15 residues. Per the germline V gene, CDR1 is PRHDT and CDR2 is FYEKMQ (reference sequence). With V trimmed by 5 bases and J by 5 bases, 10 bases remained unmatched. The complete variable domain, with remaining parts taken from reference TRBV13 and TRBJ2-5, reads AAGVIQSPRHLIKEKRETATLKCYPIPRHDTVYWYQQGPGQDPQFLISFYEKMQSDKGSIPDRFSAQQFSDYHSELNMSSLELGDSALYFCASSLSNRGTETQYFGPGTRLLVL.

The chain recombines TRBV9 with TRBJ2-1; tentative D call: TRBD2 (5 bases). Germline V gene lookup returns CDR1 SGDLS and CDR2 YYNGEE. The CDR3 has 14 amino acids. V lost 3 bases to trimming and J lost 4 bases, with 11 bases between them. CDR3: CASSARGRYNEQFF. The DNA of the CDR3 is TGTGCCAGCAGCGCCCGGGGTCGATACAATGAGCAGTTCTTC.

V and J are TRBV18 and TRBJ2-7; D remains ambiguous. Germline assignment: CDR1 KGHSH and CDR2 LQKENI. This CDR3 spans 15 amino acids. The V gene lost 6 bases and the J gene lost 1 base, with 16 bases spanning the gap. The CDR3 sequence is CASSILSTASYEQYF. CDR3 DNA: TGTGCCAGCTCCATCCTTTCAACAGCTTCCTACGAGCAGTACTTC.